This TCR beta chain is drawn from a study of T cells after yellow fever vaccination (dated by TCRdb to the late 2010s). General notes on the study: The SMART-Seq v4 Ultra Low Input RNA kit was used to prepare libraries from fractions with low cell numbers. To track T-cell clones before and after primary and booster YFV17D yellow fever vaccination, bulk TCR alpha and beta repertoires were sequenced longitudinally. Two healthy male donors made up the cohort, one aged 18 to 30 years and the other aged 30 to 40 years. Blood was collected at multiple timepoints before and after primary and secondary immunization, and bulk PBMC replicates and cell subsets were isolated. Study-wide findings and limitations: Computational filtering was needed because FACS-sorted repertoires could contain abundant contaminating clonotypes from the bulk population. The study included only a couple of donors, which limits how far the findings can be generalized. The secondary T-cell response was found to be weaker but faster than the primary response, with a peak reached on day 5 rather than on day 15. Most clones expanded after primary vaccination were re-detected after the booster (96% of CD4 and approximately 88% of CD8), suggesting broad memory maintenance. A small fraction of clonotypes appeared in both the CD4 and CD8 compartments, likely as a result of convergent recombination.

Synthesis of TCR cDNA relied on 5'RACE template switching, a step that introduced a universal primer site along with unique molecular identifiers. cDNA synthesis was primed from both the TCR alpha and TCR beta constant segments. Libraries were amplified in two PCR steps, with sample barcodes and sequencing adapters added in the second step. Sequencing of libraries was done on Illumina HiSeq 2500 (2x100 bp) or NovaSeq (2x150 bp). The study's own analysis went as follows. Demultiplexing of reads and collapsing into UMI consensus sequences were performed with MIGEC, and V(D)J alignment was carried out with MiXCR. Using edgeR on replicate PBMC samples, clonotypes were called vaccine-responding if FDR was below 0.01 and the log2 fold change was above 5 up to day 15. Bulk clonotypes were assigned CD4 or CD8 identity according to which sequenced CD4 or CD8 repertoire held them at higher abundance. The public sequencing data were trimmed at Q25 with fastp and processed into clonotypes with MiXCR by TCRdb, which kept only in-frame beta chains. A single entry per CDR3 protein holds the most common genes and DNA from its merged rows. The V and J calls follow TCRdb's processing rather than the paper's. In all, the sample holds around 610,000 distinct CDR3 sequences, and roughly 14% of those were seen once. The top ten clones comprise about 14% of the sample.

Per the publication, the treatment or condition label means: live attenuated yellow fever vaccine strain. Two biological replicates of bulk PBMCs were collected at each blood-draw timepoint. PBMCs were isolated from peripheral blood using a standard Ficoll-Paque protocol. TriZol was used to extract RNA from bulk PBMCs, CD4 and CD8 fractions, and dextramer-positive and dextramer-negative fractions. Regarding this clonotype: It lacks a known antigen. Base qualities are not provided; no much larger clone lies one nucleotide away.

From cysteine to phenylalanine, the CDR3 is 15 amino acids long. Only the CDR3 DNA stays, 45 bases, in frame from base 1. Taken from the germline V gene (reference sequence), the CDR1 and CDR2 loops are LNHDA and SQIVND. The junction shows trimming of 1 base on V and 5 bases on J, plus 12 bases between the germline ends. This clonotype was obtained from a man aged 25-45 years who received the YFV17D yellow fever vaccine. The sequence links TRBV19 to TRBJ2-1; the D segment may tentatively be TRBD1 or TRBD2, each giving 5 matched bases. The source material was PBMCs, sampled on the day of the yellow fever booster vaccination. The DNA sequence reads TGTGCCAGTAGTATAGCGGGACGGTGGGACAATGAGCAGTTCTTC. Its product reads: CASSIAGRWDNEQFF.